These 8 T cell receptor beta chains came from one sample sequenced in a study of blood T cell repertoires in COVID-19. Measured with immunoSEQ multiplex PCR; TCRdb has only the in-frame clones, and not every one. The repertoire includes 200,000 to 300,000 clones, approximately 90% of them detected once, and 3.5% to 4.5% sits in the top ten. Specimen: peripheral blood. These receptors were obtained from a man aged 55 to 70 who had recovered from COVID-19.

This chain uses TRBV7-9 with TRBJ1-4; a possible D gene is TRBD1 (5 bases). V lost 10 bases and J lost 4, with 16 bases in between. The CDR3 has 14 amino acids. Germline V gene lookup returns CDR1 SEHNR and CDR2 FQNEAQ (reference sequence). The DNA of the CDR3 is TGTGCCATCAGTACGACAGCGATTAATGAAAAACTGTTTTTT. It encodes CAISTTAINEKLFF.

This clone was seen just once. The CDR3 protein is CASSLASFPRGANTGELFF. The DNA for the CDR3 is TGTGCCAGCAGCTTAGCTTCCTTCCCGCGGGGGGCGAACACCGGGGAGCTGTTTTTT. V and J are TRBV11-3 and TRBJ2-2, with TRBD2 matching over 8 bases. J was trimmed by 0 bases and V by 1 base; bases with no gene match: 10. This CDR3 region has 19 residues. CDR1 is SGHNT, CDR2 YENEEA, per germline.

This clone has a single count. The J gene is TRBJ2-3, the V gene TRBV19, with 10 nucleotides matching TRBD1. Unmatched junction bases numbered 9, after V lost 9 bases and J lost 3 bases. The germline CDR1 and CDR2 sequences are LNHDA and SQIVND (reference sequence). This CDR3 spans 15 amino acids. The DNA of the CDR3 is TGTGCCAGCCAAGGACAGGGGGGAAAAACAGATACGCAGTATTTT. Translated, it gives CASQGQGGKTDTQYF.

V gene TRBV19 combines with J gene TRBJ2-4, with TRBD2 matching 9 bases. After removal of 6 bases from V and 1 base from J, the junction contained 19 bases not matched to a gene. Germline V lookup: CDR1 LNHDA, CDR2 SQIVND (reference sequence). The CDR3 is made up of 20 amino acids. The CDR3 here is CASSHRTQRSGGLAKNIQYF. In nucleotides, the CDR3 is TGTGCCAGTAGCCACCGCACTCAACGTAGCGGGGGACTGGCCAAAAACATTCAGTACTTC.

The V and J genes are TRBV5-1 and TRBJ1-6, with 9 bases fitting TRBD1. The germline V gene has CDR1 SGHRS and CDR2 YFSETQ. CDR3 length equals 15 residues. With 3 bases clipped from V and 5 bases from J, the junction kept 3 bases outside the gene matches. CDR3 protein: CASSSGTGNNSPLHF. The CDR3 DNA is TGCGCCAGCAGCTCCGGGACAGGGAATAATTCACCCCTCCACTTT.

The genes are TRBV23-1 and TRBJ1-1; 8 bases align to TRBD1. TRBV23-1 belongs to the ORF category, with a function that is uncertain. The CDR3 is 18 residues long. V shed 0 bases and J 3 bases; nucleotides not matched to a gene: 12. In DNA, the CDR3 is TGCGCCAGCAGTCAATCTCGTGTACAGGGGGTTAAGCACACTGAAGCTTTCTTT. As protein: CASSQSRVQGVKHTEAFF.

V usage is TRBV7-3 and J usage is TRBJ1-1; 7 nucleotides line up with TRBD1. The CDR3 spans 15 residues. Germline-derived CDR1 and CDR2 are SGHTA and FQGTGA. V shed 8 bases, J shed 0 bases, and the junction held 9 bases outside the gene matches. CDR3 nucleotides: TGTGCCAGCTCAGGGGGAACAGGAATGAACACTGAAGCTTTCTTT. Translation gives CASSGGTGMNTEAFF.

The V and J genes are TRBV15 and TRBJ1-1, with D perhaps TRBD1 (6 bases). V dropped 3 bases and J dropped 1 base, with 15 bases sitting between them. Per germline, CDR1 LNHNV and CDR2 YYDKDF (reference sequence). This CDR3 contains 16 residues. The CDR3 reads CATSRDLGTPNTEAFF. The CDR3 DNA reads TGTGCCACCAGCAGGGATCTAGGGACACCGAACACTGAAGCTTTCTTT.